The next 14 T cell receptor beta chains were all read from a single sample in a study of blood T cell repertoires in COVID-19. Sequencing used immunoSEQ multiplex PCR; TCRdb keeps in-frame clones, though not all of them. The repertoire holds 280,000 or so clones, with around 86% as singletons. Sequencing was performed on peripheral blood. Source of these receptors: a woman in her thirties who had recovered from COVID-19.

V and J are TRBV3-1 (or the pseudogene TRBV3-2) and TRBJ2-2; weak D call: TRBD2 (6 bases). V was trimmed by 1 base and J by 5 bases, leaving 14 bases between them. The V gene's germline CDR1 is LGHDT and CDR2 YNNKEL (reference sequence). This CDR3 has 16 amino acids. This CDR3 reads CASSQAWAGGTGELFF. In DNA, the CDR3 is TGTGCCAGCAGCCAAGCTTGGGCAGGAGGGACCGGGGAGCTGTTTTTT.

This chain links TRBV4-3 with TRBJ1-2; D is possibly TRBD1 (6 bases). Germline CDR1 LGHNA, CDR2 YSLEER. There are 16 residues in the CDR3. V lost 1 base and J 3 bases, leaving 15 bases between the germline ends. The CDR3 DNA sequence: TGCGCCAGCAGCCAAGTTTATGGGGGCTCGGACTATGGCTACACCTTC. Its translation is CASSQVYGGSDYGYTF.

This chain connects TRBV10-3 to TRBJ1-5, with D hard to call. Germline V CDR1 and CDR2: ENHRY, SYGVKD. This CDR3 spans 15 amino acids. V was pared by 0 bases and J by 7 bases, with 13 bases between. This CDR3 reads CAISESGGARQPQHF. The CDR3 region has the DNA TGTGCCATCAGTGAGTCCGGAGGAGCGAGACAGCCCCAGCATTTT.

V is TRBV5-4 and J is TRBJ1-1, with D perhaps TRBD1 (6 bases). Trimming shortened V by 3 bases and J by 2 bases, and 11 bases separated the two germline ends. Germline assignment: CDR1 SGHNT and CDR2 YYREEE (reference sequence). This CDR3 is built from 14 residues. Written as DNA, the CDR3 is TGTGCCAGCAGCTCGAGGACAGCCAACACTGAAGCTTTCTTT. This sequence encodes CASSSRTANTEAFF.

The rearrangement uses TRBV3-1 (or the pseudogene TRBV3-2) and TRBJ1-1; D not resolved. The CDR3 is 14 residues long. Germline CDR1 LGHDT, CDR2 YNNKEL (reference sequence). V dropped 5 bases and J dropped 3 bases, with 13 bases sitting between them. CDR3 nucleotide sequence: TGTGCCAGCAGCTCCTCTGGCATGGACACTGAAGCTTTCTTT. Protein: CASSSSGMDTEAFF.

This clone has only one observation. This chain uses TRBV27 with TRBJ1-2, with 7 bases identical to TRBD1. The CDR3 covers 13 residues. J was trimmed by 8 bases and V by 2 bases; bases with no gene match: 5. Per germline, CDR1 MNHEY and CDR2 SMNVEV (reference sequence). The CDR3 DNA sequence: TGTGCCAGCAGTTTACAAACAGGGGACGGCTACACCTTC. It is translated as CASSLQTGDGYTF.

V usage is TRBV12-2 and J usage is TRBJ1-2. TRBV12-2 is labeled a pseudogene. The CDR3 is made up of 11 amino acids. The CDR3 DNA reads TGTGCAAGTCGTCGGTTGTGTGGCTACACCTTC. This sequence encodes CASRRLCGYTF.

This clone was counted a few times. The chain has TRBV2 and TRBJ1-3; D is unclear. Germline V gene sequence: CDR1 SNHLY, CDR2 FYNNEI. The CDR3 loop spans 15 amino acids. The V and J ends lost 4 bases and 1 base respectively, with 11 bases between them. The CDR3 sequence: CASSGENLSGNTIYF. As DNA, the CDR3 is TGTGCCAGCAGTGGCGAGAATTTGTCTGGAAACACCATATATTTT.

In this sample, this clone turned up once. This chain links TRBV11-2 with TRBJ1-1; unclear D gene. The V and J ends lost 5 bases and 4 bases respectively, with 11 bases between them. Germline-derived CDR1 and CDR2 are SGHAT and FQNNGV. The CDR3 extends over 13 amino acids. DNA for the CDR3: TGTGCCAGCAGCACTGGACTTTCCACTGAAGCTTTCTTT. Encoded protein: CASSTGLSTEAFF.

V usage is TRBV9 and J usage is TRBJ2-1; TRBD2 aligns across 9 bases. There are 16 residues in the CDR3. The V gene's germline CDR1 is SGDLS and CDR2 YYNGEE. The J segment lost 2 bases and the V segment lost 4 bases, leaving 7 bases of the junction unmatched. This CDR3 reads CASSSRSSGAYNEQFF. The CDR3 region has the DNA TGTGCCAGCAGCTCCCGTTCTAGCGGGGCCTACAATGAGCAGTTCTTC.

CDR3 protein: CATSDLGADTQYF. The CDR3 DNA reads as TGTGCCACCAGTGATTTAGGGGCAGATACGCAGTATTTT. This chain joins TRBV24-1 and TRBJ2-3, with a possible D match to TRBD1 (5 bases). The CDR3 extends over 13 amino acids. V gave up 1 base and J gave up 4 bases, with 5 bases separating them. Germline loops: CDR1 KGHDR, CDR2 SFDVKD.

The chain has TRBV28 and TRBJ2-1; D perhaps matches TRBD2 (6 bases). Trimming removed 6 bases at V and 5 bases at J, with 11 bases between. In germline, CDR1 is MDHEN, CDR2 SYDVKM. This CDR3 has 13 amino acids. The CDR3 loop is CASRILANNEQFF. In DNA form, the CDR3 reads TGTGCCAGCAGAATACTAGCAAACAATGAGCAGTTCTTC.

This clone showed up just a few times. This chain joins TRBV9 and TRBJ2-7; 10 bases fit TRBD2. The CDR3 loop spans 16 amino acids. The V gene's germline CDR1 is SGDLS and CDR2 YYNGEE. The V gene end was trimmed by 4 bases and the J gene end by 5 bases; junction bases not matched to a gene: 12. The CDR3 is CASSLQPLAGVNEQYF. In nucleotides, the CDR3 is TGTGCCAGCAGCCTCCAGCCCCTAGCGGGAGTAAACGAGCAGTACTTC.

The V and J genes are TRBV6-1 and TRBJ1-3; 9 bases agree with TRBD1. This CDR3 region has 17 residues. Germline trimming cut 4 bases from V and 2 bases from J; bases unmatched to any gene: 9. Germline loops: CDR1 MNHNS, CDR2 SASEGT. CDR3 protein: CASSVSTGTGTGNTIYF. Here the CDR3 DNA reads TGTGCCAGCAGTGTATCTACCGGGACAGGGACTGGAAACACCATATATTTT.